One and the same sample provided the 31 T cell receptor beta chains below, sequenced in a study of control samples from healthy donors and cancer patients (dated by TCRdb to 2020 to 2022). Receptor libraries were prepared by the immunoSEQ multiplex PCR assay. As stored in TCRdb, this immuneACCESS dataset retains in-frame rearrangements with V and J assigned. A fraction of the clones does not appear; measured against another copy, unresolved V genes explain less than half of the discrepancy, and the remainder lacks a known reason. This sample has 100,000 to 150,000 clones in its table, and around 93% of those were observed once. Of the sample, about 1.9% is held by the ten largest clones. Sequencing used blood. These TCRs come from a woman between 50 and 59 years old in good health.

The CDR3 reads CASRTGGTDTQYF. The CDR3 bases are TGTGCCAGCAGGACAGGGGGAACAGATACGCAGTATTTT. The chain has TRBV2 and TRBJ2-3, with TRBD1 matching over 9 bases. This CDR3 has 13 amino acids. Germline values: CDR1 SNHLY, CDR2 FYNNEI. Losses at the gene ends were 6 bases for V and 3 bases for J; bases not matched to a gene: 1.

This clone was detected a few times. The V call is TRBV7-9, the J call TRBJ2-7; tentative D call: TRBD2 (7 bases). This CDR3 comprises 15 residues. Germline assignment: CDR1 SEHNR and CDR2 FQNEAQ (reference sequence). V gave up 5 bases and J gave up 0 bases, with 14 bases separating them. The CDR3 DNA reads TGTGCCAGCAGCCAGGGGCTAGCGGACTCCTACGAGCAGTACTTC. This translates into CASSQGLADSYEQYF.

V is TRBV2 and J is TRBJ2-1, with 7 bases lining up with TRBD2. The ends lost 7 bases at V and 0 bases at J; junction bases unmatched: 6. The germline V gene has CDR1 SNHLY and CDR2 FYNNEI. This CDR3 region has 15 residues. DNA of the CDR3: TGTGCCAGCAATCCCGGACTAGTCTCCTACAATGAGCAGTTCTTC. Amino acids: CASNPGLVSYNEQFF. The whole variable domain, filled in from reference TRBV2 and TRBJ2-1, reads EPEVTQTPSHQVTQMGQEVILRCVPISNHLYFYWYRQILGQKVEFLVSFYNNEISEKSEIFDDQFSVERPDGSNFTLKIRSTKLEDSAMYFCASNPGLVSYNEQFFGPGTRLTVL.

The chain links TRBV5-1 to TRBJ1-1; D not resolved. This CDR3 is built from 15 residues. Germline V gives CDR1 SGHRS, CDR2 YFSETQ. V dropped 0 bases and J dropped 1 base, with 10 bases sitting between them. Here the CDR3 reads CASSLAVGSNTEAFF. The CDR3 region has the DNA TGCGCCAGCAGCTTGGCCGTGGGGTCGAACACTGAAGCTTTCTTT.

CDR3 sequence (DNA): TGTGCCAGCAGTTTCGGGCGGGATTATAACTATGGCTACACCTTC. Its translation is CASSFGRDYNYGYTF. J is TRBJ1-2 and V is TRBV28, with D hard to call. Germline V gene lookup returns CDR1 MDHEN and CDR2 SYDVKM. V lost 3 bases and J 1 base, leaving 12 bases between the germline ends. The CDR3 is 15 amino acids.

The chain joins TRBV5-1 to TRBJ1-6; 7 bases line up with TRBD1. J was trimmed by 6 bases and V by 7 bases; bases with no gene match: 10. The CDR3 sequence is 15 residues long. From germline, CDR1 is SGHRS and CDR2 YFSETQ. Written as DNA, the CDR3 is TGCGCCAGCCGACCGACGACAGGGAGTAATTCACCCCTCCACTTT. Residues: CASRPTTGSNSPLHF. Full variable domain (missing parts from reference TRBV5-1 and TRBJ1-6): KAGVTQTPRYLIKTRGQQVTLSCSPISGHRSVSWYQQTPGQGLQFLFEYFSETQRNKGNFPGRFSGRQFSNSRSEMNVSTLELGDSALYLCASRPTTGSNSPLHFGNGTRLTVT.

V is TRBV5-6 and J is TRBJ1-2; 9 bases match TRBD1. Trimming took 4 bases from V and 8 from J; bases not matched to a gene: 9. Germline CDR1 and CDR2: SGHDT and YYEEEE. This CDR3 contains 14 residues. DNA of the CDR3: TGTGCCAGCAGCCCCAGTTGGGACAGGGAAGGCTACACCTTC. It encodes CASSPSWDREGYTF.

The CDR3 coding sequence is TGTGCCAGCACCCATTCGACAGCCTCCTACAATGAGCAGTTCTTC. It is translated as CASTHSTASYNEQFF. The chain is built from TRBV28 and TRBJ2-1; D is possibly TRBD1 (5 bases). The CDR3 length is 15 residues. The germline V and J ends were trimmed by 7 bases and 0 bases, with 13 bases remaining between them. Germline-derived CDR1 and CDR2 are MDHEN and SYDVKM.

The chain employs TRBV12-5 and TRBJ1-1; a weak D match, TRBD1 (5 bases). Trimming cost V 0 bases and J 5 bases, with 19 bases left between them. Germline values: CDR1 LGHNT, CDR2 FRNRAP. The CDR3 covers 17 residues. CDR3 DNA sequence: TGTGCTAGTGGTTTGGTCGCGGACACTCTCCGTAGGACTGAAGCTTTCTTT. It is translated as CASGLVADTLRRTEAFF.

This chain joins TRBV7-9 and TRBJ2-1; D perhaps matches TRBD2 (6 bases). CDR3 length: 15 residues. Per germline, CDR1 SEHNR and CDR2 FQNEAQ (reference sequence). V was cut by 1 base and J by 7 bases, with 14 bases left in between. CDR3 in amino acids: CASSLVSGPENEQFF. As DNA, the CDR3 is TGTGCCAGCAGCTTAGTGAGCGGGCCCGAGAATGAGCAGTTCTTC.

This sequence joins TRBV30 and TRBJ2-1; no firm D call. With 4 bases removed from V and 2 bases from J, the gap between germline ends came to 3 bases. Germline V gene lookup returns CDR1 GTSNPN and CDR2 SVGIG (reference sequence). This CDR3 comprises 11 residues. This CDR3 is CAWTAYNEQFF. DNA of the CDR3: TGTGCCTGGACAGCCTACAATGAGCAGTTCTTC.

This chain connects TRBV27 to TRBJ2-1, with 9 bases that match TRBD2. There are 19 residues in the CDR3. V was clipped by 3 bases and J by 1 base; unmatched bases: 13. In germline, CDR1 is MNHEY, CDR2 SMNVEV (reference sequence). CDR3 region: CASSFPSSGTMGSYNEQFF. CDR3 nucleotides: TGTGCCAGCAGTTTCCCGTCTAGCGGGACCATGGGGTCCTACAATGAGCAGTTCTTC.

The genes are TRBV28 and TRBJ2-3; D is ambiguous. In germline, CDR1 is MDHEN, CDR2 SYDVKM. The CDR3 has 11 amino acids. V was cut by 7 bases and J by 2 bases, with 4 bases left in between. CDR3 sequence reads: CASTTTDTQYF. In DNA, the CDR3 is TGTGCCAGCACAACCACAGATACGCAGTATTTT.

The V call is TRBV5-8, the J call TRBJ2-3, with TRBD2 matching 10 bases. With V trimmed by 4 bases and J by 4 bases, 9 bases remained unmatched. This CDR3 has 16 amino acids. Germline lookup yields CDR1 SGHTS and CDR2 YDEGEE. Here the CDR3 DNA reads TGTGCCAGCAGCCTTCCCAGCGGGGGGGCCGCAGATACGCAGTATTTT. Translated, it gives CASSLPSGGAADTQYF.

The CDR3 DNA reads TGTGCCAGCAGTAGACTAGTGATGAATGAGCAGTTCTTC. This encodes CASSRLVMNEQFF. This chain connects TRBV28 to TRBJ2-1, with D maybe TRBD2 (6 bases). The V gene lost 5 bases and the J gene lost 7 bases, with 12 bases spanning the gap. The CDR3 contains 13 residues. CDR1 and CDR2 (germline): MDHEN, SYDVKM.

The V gene is TRBV6-5, the J gene TRBJ1-1; D may be TRBD1 (5 bases). CDR1 MNHEY and CDR2 SVGAGI come from the germline V gene. Trimming shortened V by 0 bases and J by 2 bases, and 13 bases separated the two germline ends. The CDR3 loop spans 16 amino acids. The CDR3 protein is CASSYSNTGVNTEAFF. The CDR3 DNA reads TGTGCCAGCAGTTACTCGAACACAGGCGTTAACACTGAAGCTTTCTTT.

V and J are TRBV18 and TRBJ1-1, with D perhaps matching TRBD1 (6 bases). Between the trimmed V and J ends, which lost 5 bases and 8 bases, there was a span of 12 bases. The CDR3 extends over 12 amino acids. Per germline, CDR1 KGHSH and CDR2 LQKENI. The CDR3: CASSTQGQEAFF. For the CDR3, the DNA is TGTGCCAGCTCAACCCAAGGACAGGAAGCTTTCTTT.

V usage is TRBV21-1 and J usage is TRBJ1-1; the D call in the table, TRBD1, was not verified against the DNA. TRBV21-1 is reported as a pseudogene. This CDR3 spans 15 amino acids. CDR3: CASSKRRQMNTEAFF. The DNA for the CDR3 is TGTGCCAGCAGCAAGAGGAGACAGATGAACACTGAAGCTTTCTTT.

The chain joins TRBV19 to TRBJ1-2; 8 positions agree with TRBD1. With V trimmed by 2 bases and J by 2 bases, 4 bases remained unmatched. Germline lookup yields CDR1 LNHDA and CDR2 SQIVND (reference sequence). The CDR3 runs 15 residues. This chain's CDR3 is CASSIRDRRNYGYTF. The CDR3 nucleotides read TGTGCCAGTAGTATAAGGGACAGGAGAAACTATGGCTACACCTTC.

This rearrangement joins TRBV27 to TRBJ2-7, with D perhaps matching TRBD1 or TRBD2 (5 bases each). The germline V gene encodes CDR1 MNHEY and CDR2 SMNVEV (reference sequence). The CDR3 sequence is 16 residues long. Trimming shortened V by 6 bases and J by 4 bases, and 22 bases separated the two germline ends. The chain's CDR3 is CASRARISRESYEQYF. The CDR3 DNA reads TGTGCCAGCAGAGCGCGAATATCCAGGGAGTCTTACGAGCAGTACTTC.

This chain uses TRBV2 with TRBJ1-1, with D perhaps matching TRBD1 (6 bases). V lost 8 bases and J lost 5, with 21 bases in between. Germline CDR1 SNHLY, CDR2 FYNNEI. CDR3 size: 15 residues. CDR3 protein: CASAKTGGWRTEAFF. The CDR3 DNA follows: TGTGCCAGCGCGAAGACGGGGGGCTGGCGTACTGAAGCTTTCTTT.

V is TRBV6-1 and J is TRBJ2-1; 8 bases line up with TRBD1. J was trimmed by 6 bases and V by 2 bases; bases with no gene match: 6. This CDR3 spans 15 amino acids. CDR1 and CDR2 (germline): MNHNS, SASEGT. The CDR3 reads CASSEPGTGANEQFF. The CDR3 DNA sequence: TGTGCCAGCAGTGAACCCGGGACAGGTGCCAATGAGCAGTTCTTC.

J is TRBJ1-4 and V is TRBV14; D is uncertain. Germline CDR1 is SGHDN and CDR2 is FVKESK. This CDR3 region has 14 residues. V lost 4 bases and J lost 6, with 12 bases in between. The DNA for the CDR3 is TGTGCCAGCAGCCTGAAATTGAGGGATGAAAAACTGTTTTTT. This codes for CASSLKLRDEKLFF.

The chain employs TRBV11-2 and TRBJ1-2; D is unclear. The CDR3 covers 13 residues. The V end was cut by 0 bases, the J end by 7 bases, with 9 bases between. CDR1 and CDR2 from the germline V gene are SGHAT and FQNNGV. The CDR3 sequence: CASSLEGSSGYTF. In nucleotides, the CDR3 is TGTGCCAGCAGCTTAGAAGGCAGCTCTGGCTACACCTTC.

This chain links TRBV11-2 with TRBJ2-2; the D gene is possibly TRBD1 (5 bases). The CDR3 is 15 amino acids. V lost 5 bases and J 2 bases, leaving 12 bases between the germline ends. Germline CDR1 is SGHAT and CDR2 is FQNNGV. CDR3 sequence (DNA): TGTGCCAGCAGCCGCCGCAGGGCTAACACCGGGGAGCTGTTTTTT. Its protein is CASSRRRANTGELFF.

This chain links TRBV5-1 with TRBJ1-1; D is ambiguous. Germline V gene data show CDR1 as SGHRS and CDR2 as YFSETQ. Trimming pared 0 bases from V and 5 bases from J, leaving 8 bases between. This CDR3 comprises 13 residues. In nucleotides, the CDR3 is TGCGCCAGCAGCTTGGAGTCAAAGACTGAAGCTTTCTTT. The encoded protein is CASSLESKTEAFF.

The chain employs TRBV12-3 or TRBV12-4 and TRBJ2-7; D remains unclear. This CDR3 is built from 12 residues. Trimming shortened V by 7 bases and J by 0 bases, and 7 bases separated the two germline ends. CDR3: CASKTGSYEQYF. CDR3 in DNA: TGTGCCAGCAAGACGGGCTCCTACGAGCAGTACTTC.

This clone was detected only once. The chain uses TRBV30 and TRBJ1-1; tentative D call: TRBD1 (5 bases). Germline V gene data show CDR1 as GTSNPN and CDR2 as SVGIG (reference sequence). The CDR3 contains 13 residues. V was shortened by 2 bases and J by 5 bases, with 12 bases between the two germline ends. DNA of the CDR3: TGTGCCTGGAGTTCTAGGGGAAGGACTGAAGCTTTCTTT. This sequence encodes CAWSSRGRTEAFF.

The V call is TRBV29-1, the J call TRBJ1-2; D possibly corresponds to TRBD1 (5 bases). Germline values: CDR1 SQVTM, CDR2 ANQGSEA. The CDR3 contains 11 residues. V lost 7 bases, J lost 8 bases, and 14 bases lay in between. This chain's CDR3 is CSAESGKGYTF. The CDR3 coding sequence is TGCAGCGCCGAATCAGGGAAAGGCTACACCTTC.

The V call is TRBV5-1, the J call TRBJ2-1; 8 positions match TRBD1. This CDR3 comprises 15 residues. Looked up from germline, CDR1 is SGHRS and CDR2 is YFSETQ. V was pared by 1 base and J by 2 bases, with 2 bases of the junction left unmatched. The CDR3 sequence is CASSLLQGAYNEQFF. CDR3 in DNA: TGCGCCAGCAGCTTGCTACAGGGGGCCTACAATGAGCAGTTCTTC.

V gene TRBV9 combines with J gene TRBJ2-3; D perhaps matches TRBD2 (5 bases). This CDR3 has 13 residues. V shed 0 bases and J shed 9 bases, with 11 bases lying between them. Germline V gene sequence: CDR1 SGDLS, CDR2 YYNGEE. The CDR3 coding sequence is TGTGCCAGCAGCGTAGAGGACTCGGGGACGCAGTATTTT. Translated, it gives CASSVEDSGTQYF. The entire variable domain, with the rest obtained from reference TRBV9 and TRBJ2-3, is as follows: DSGVTQTPKHLITATGQRVTLRCSPRSGDLSVYWYQQSLDQGLQFLIQYYNGEERAKGNILERFSAQQFPDLHSELNLSSLELGDSALYFCASSVEDSGTQYFGPGTRLTVL.